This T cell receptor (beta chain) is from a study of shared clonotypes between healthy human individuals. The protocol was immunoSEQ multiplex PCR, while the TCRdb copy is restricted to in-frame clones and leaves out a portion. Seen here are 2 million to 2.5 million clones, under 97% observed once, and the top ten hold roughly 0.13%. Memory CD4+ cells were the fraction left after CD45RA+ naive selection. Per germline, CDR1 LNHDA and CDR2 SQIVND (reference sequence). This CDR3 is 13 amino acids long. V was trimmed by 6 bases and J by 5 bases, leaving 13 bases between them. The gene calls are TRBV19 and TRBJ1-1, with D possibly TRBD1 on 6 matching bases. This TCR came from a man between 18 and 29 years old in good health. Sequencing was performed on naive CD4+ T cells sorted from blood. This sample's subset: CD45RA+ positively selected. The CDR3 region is CASRGGRWTEAFF. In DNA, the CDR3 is TGTGCCAGTAGAGGGGGAAGGTGGACTGAAGCTTTCTTT.